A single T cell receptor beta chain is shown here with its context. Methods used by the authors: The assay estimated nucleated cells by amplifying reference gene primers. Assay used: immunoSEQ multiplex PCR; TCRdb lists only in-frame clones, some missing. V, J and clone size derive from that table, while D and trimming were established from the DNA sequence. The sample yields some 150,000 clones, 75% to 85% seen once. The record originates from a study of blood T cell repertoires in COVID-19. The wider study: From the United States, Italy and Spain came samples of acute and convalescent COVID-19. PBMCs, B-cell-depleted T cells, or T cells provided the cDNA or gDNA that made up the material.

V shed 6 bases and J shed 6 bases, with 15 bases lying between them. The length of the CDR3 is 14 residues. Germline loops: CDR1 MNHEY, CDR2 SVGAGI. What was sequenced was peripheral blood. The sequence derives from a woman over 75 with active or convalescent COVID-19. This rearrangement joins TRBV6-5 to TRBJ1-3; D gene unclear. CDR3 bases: TGTGCCAGCAGCGAGTACGGGGTCCAAAACACCATATATTTT. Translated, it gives CASSEYGVQNTIYF.